These T cell receptor beta chains were read from a single sample in a study of blood T cell repertoires in COVID-19. Assay: immunoSEQ multiplex PCR; the TCRdb copy retains only in-frame clones and omits some. In the table there are 250,000 to 400,000 clones, more than 70% of which are singletons. The sample comprised peripheral blood. The source of these receptors is a woman aged 30 to 39 with COVID-19, enrolled during active disease. The CDR3 runs from the conserved cysteine through the conserved F or W. A D gene is named only where the DNA matches it firmly. The listing skips clone size in some rows; elsewhere it reads once, few, many or a size class.

NA	TRBV5-6	NA	TRBJ1-5	TGTGCCAGCAGCTTGGGAGCTAATAGCAATCAGCCCCAGCATTTT	CASSLGANSNQPQHF
NA	TRBV23-1	TRBD1	TRBJ2-1	TGCGCCAGCAGTCAATCCGGGACAGAGAGCTCCTACAATGAGCAGTTCTTC	CASSQSGTESSYNEQFF
NA	TRBV12-3/TRBV12-4	NA	TRBJ1-1	TGTGCCAGCAGACCGGCCCGAGGGAAAGCTTTCTTT	CASRPARGKAFF
NA	TRBV30	NA	TRBJ2-1	TGTGCCTGGACGCCTACGGGACAACATTACAATGAGCAGTTCTTC	CAWTPTGQHYNEQFF
NA	TRBV5-6	TRBD1	TRBJ1-2	TGTGCCAGCAGCTCTTTCCCGACAGGGAACTATGGCTACACCTTC	CASSSFPTGNYGYTF
NA	TRBV5-1	TRBD2	TRBJ2-3	TGCGCCAGCAGCTTGGGAAGTACTAGCGGGGGGGCTGGAGATACGCAGTATTTT	CASSLGSTSGGAGDTQYF
NA	TRBV3-1/TRBV3-2	NA	TRBJ2-1	TGTGCCGTCGGGGGTTTTTTCAATGAGCAGTTCTTC	CAVGGFFNEQFF
NA	TRBV5-1	NA	TRBJ2-7	TGCGCCAGCAGCTTGGGGGCGAACTCCTACGAGCAGTACTTC	CASSLGANSYEQYF
NA	TRBV2	NA	TRBJ1-1	TGTGCCAGCAGTTACAGGGTTATGAACACTGAAGCTTTCTTT	CASSYRVMNTEAFF
NA	TRBV4-2	NA	TRBJ2-1	TGTGCCAGCAGCCAAGTATATGGCCGGAGCTCCTACAATGAGCAGTTCTTC	CASSQVYGRSSYNEQFF
NA	TRBV30	NA	TRBJ2-2	TGTGCCTGGGCAGGGGAGGGTCACACCGGGGAGCTGTTTTTT	CAWAGEGHTGELFF
NA	TRBV3-1/TRBV3-2	NA	TRBJ2-4	TGTGCCAGCAGCCAAGAAGCGGTTAACATTCAGTACTTC	CASSQEAVNIQYF
once	TRBV19	NA	TRBJ2-3	TGTGCCAGTAGTAACCTCTGGCAGGGCACAGATACGCAGTATTTT	CASSNLWQGTDTQYF
NA	TRBV7-9	NA	TRBJ2-3	TGTGCCAGCACCTACAGCAGGTCAGGGGTTGGCACAGATACGCAGTATTTT	CASTYSRSGVGTDTQYF
NA	TRBV18	NA	TRBJ1-4	TGTGCCAGCTCACCTAACAGGGACCCTAATGAAAAACTGTTTTTT	CASSPNRDPNEKLFF
NA	TRBV19	NA	TRBJ1-1	TGTGCCAGTAGTATAGCATGGGGGGAAGTGAACACTGAAGCTTTCTTT	CASSIAWGEVNTEAFF
NA	TRBV9	NA	TRBJ1-2	TGTGCCAGCAGCGTAGACCTGACAGGACCCTACACCTTC	CASSVDLTGPYTF
few	TRBV24-1	TRBD1	TRBJ1-5	TGTGCCACCAGTGAAACAGGGGGTAATCAGCCCCAGCATTTT	CATSETGGNQPQHF
NA	TRBV11-2	NA	TRBJ1-1	TGTGCCAGCAGCTTACGGGGGAGCACTGAAGCTTTCTTT	CASSLRGSTEAFF
NA	TRBV6-5	NA	TRBJ2-1	TGTGCCAGCTCAACCCGGGGGGCAACGAATGAGCAGTTCTTC	CASSTRGATNEQFF
few	TRBV5-5	NA	TRBJ1-2	TGTGCCAGCAGCTTATTCTTGAGCCGGCAGGGCACCTATGGCTACACCTTC	CASSLFLSRQGTYGYTF
NA	TRBV29-1	NA	TRBJ1-3	TGCAGCGTCTTCGTGGGAAACACCATATATTTT	CSVFVGNTIYF
NA	TRBV11-3	TRBD1	TRBJ2-5	TGTGCCAGCAGCCGCGGGACAGGGGATGAGGAGACCCAGTACTTC	CASSRGTGDEETQYF
NA	TRBV5-6	TRBD1	TRBJ1-6	TGTGCCAGCAGCTTGGAGGTGCCAGGGGGATCTCAGCCCCTCCACTTT	CASSLEVPGGSQPLHF
once	TRBV15	NA	TRBJ1-1	TGTGCCACCAGCAGAGATCCCAGGGGCACTGAAGCTTTCTTT	CATSRDPRGTEAFF
NA	TRBV24-1	NA	TRBJ2-1	TGTGCCACCAGCCTAGGAGGGCGCGGGGCTTACAATGAGCAGTTCTTC	CATSLGGRGAYNEQFF
NA	TRBV11-3	NA	TRBJ2-1	TGTGCCAGCAGCTCCGGGGGAGCGGGCCGTATCAGTGAGCAGTTCTTC	CASSSGGAGRISEQFF
few	TRBV12-3/TRBV12-4	NA	TRBJ1-5	TGTGCCAGCAGTTCCACTTTCGGTCAGCCCCAGCATTTT	CASSSTFGQPQHF
once	TRBV24-1	NA	TRBJ1-2	TGTGCCACCATTCGGGGTGGCCGGGCAAACTATGGCTACACCTTC	CATIRGGRANYGYTF
NA	TRBV3-1/TRBV3-2	TRBD1	TRBJ1-4	TGTGCCAGCAGCCGGGGACAGGTTAATGAAAAACTGTTTTTT	CASSRGQVNEKLFF
NA	TRBV5-1	TRBD1	TRBJ1-4	TGCGCCACTCGGGACAGCCTTAATGAAAAACTGTTTTTT	CATRDSLNEKLFF
NA	TRBV3-1/TRBV3-2	TRBD1	TRBJ1-2	TGTGCCAGCAGCCAAGCCAGCGGGACAGGGGACGGCTACACCTTC	CASSQASGTGDGYTF
NA	TRBV2	NA	TRBJ1-4	TGTGCCAGCAGTGTACGGGCAACTAATGAAAAACTGTTTTTT	CASSVRATNEKLFF
NA	TRBV7-2	NA	TRBJ2-3	TGTGCCAGCAGCTTTCGAGTGGCAGGGATGAGGTCTAGCACAGATACGCAGTATTTT	CASSFRVAGMRSSTDTQYF
NA	TRBV11-2	NA	TRBJ1-1	TGTGCCAGTAGGGAGATTCGAGAAGCTTTCTTT	CASREIREAFF
NA	TRBV18	TRBD1	TRBJ2-1	TGTGCCAGCTCACCACGGAGACAGGGACAGGGTGAGCAGTTCTTC	CASSPRRQGQGEQFF
NA	TRBV25-1	TRBD1	TRBJ1-1	TGTGCCAGCAGTGGGACAGGGGGTCCCACTGAAGCTTTCTTT	CASSGTGGPTEAFF
NA	TRBV7-2	NA	TRBJ1-1	TGTGCCAGCAGCTTAGCGCGGAAGAACACTGAAGCTTTCTTT	CASSLARKNTEAFF
NA	TRBV5-4	TRBD2	TRBJ2-2	TGTGCCAGCAGTCTCGAACCACCAGCGGGGGCGAACACCGGGGAGCTGTTTTTT	CASSLEPPAGANTGELFF
once	TRBV4-2	TRBD1	TRBJ2-5	TGTGCCAGCAGCCCCGGACAGGGAAAGACCCAGTACTTC	CASSPGQGKTQYF
NA	TRBV25-1	NA	TRBJ1-5	TGTGCCAGCAGTGAAGGAGACCATCAGCCCCAGCATTTT	CASSEGDHQPQHF
NA	TRBV10-3	TRBD1	TRBJ2-7	TGTGCCACCACACCGGGACAGGGGGCCTACGAGCAGTACTTC	CATTPGQGAYEQYF
NA	TRBV5-1	TRBD1	TRBJ1-1	TGCGCCAGCAGTCAGGTCACAGGGGGGAACACTGAAGCTTTCTTT	CASSQVTGGNTEAFF
NA	TRBV11-1	NA	TRBJ1-1	TGTGCCAGCAGCTTTGGTCGAGGGGGAAGCACTGAAGCTTTCTTT	CASSFGRGGSTEAFF
few	TRBV5-1	NA	TRBJ1-1	TGCGCCAGCCGGAGAGGTCCGAACACTGAAGCTTTCTTT	CASRRGPNTEAFF